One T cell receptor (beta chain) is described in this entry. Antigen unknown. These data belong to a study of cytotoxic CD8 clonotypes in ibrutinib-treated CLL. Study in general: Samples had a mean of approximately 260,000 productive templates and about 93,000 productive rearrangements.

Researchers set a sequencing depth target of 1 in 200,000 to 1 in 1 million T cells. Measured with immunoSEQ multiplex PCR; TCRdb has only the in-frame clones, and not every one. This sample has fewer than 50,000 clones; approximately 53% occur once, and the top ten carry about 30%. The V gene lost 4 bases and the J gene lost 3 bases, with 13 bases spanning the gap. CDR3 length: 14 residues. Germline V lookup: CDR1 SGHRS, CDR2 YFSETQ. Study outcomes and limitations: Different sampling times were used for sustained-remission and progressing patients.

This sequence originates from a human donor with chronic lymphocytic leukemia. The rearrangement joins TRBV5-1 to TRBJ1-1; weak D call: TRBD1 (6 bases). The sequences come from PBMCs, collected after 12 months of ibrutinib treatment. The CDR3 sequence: CASSTNRADTEAFF. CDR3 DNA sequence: TGCGCCAGCAGCACCAACAGGGCAGACACTGAAGCTTTCTTT.